This TCR beta chain comes out of a study of blood T cell repertoires in COVID-19. Background on the study: PBMCs, B-cell-depleted T cells, or T cells provided the cDNA or gDNA that made up the material.

This clone was seen a single time. Sequenced by immunoSEQ multiplex PCR; TCRdb stores in-frame clones only, minus some. The data show approximately 440,000 clones, with about 90% seen just once and approximately 0.55% held by the top ten. V was trimmed by 1 base and J by 12 bases, leaving 28 bases between them. The CDR3 has 18 residues. The V gene's germline CDR1 is LNHDA and CDR2 SQIVND (reference sequence). V gene TRBV19 combines with J gene TRBJ2-1, with a tentative D call TRBD2 (5 bases). The receptor was derived from a man between 18 and 35 years old who had recovered from COVID-19. Source material: PBMCs or T cells enriched from blood (not recorded which). The CDR3 region has the DNA TGTGCCAGTAGTATAGGGGGATTTTTTGAGGGAAACTCGAGATGGCAGTTCTTC. Its translation: CASSIGGFFEGNSRWQFF. Full variable domain (remainder filled in from reference TRBV19 and TRBJ2-1): DGGITQSPKYLFRKEGQNVTLSCEQNLNHDAMYWYRQDPGQGLRLIYYSQIVNDFQKGDIAEGYSVSREKKESFPLTVTSAQKNPTAFYLCASSIGGFFEGNSRWQFFGPGTRLTVL.